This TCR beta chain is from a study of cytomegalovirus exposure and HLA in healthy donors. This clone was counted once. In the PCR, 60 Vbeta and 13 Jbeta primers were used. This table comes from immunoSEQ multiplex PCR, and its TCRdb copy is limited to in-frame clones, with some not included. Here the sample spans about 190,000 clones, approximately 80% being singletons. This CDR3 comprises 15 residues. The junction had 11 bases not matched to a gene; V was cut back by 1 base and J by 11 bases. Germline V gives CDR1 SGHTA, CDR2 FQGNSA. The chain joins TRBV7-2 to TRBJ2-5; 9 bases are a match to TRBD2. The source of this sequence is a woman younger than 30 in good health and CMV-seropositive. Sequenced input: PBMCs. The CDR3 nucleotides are TGTGCCAGCAGCTTAGGGTCCCAGCGGGGGGAATTACAGTACTTC. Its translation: CASSLGSQRGELQYF.